Shown below are 9 T cell receptor beta chains from a single sample sequenced in a study of control samples from healthy donors and cancer patients. Some clones are missing from TCRdb's copy, which holds only in-frame ones; the method was immunoSEQ multiplex PCR. This table holds around 140,000 clones, approximately 92% found once. Sequencing used blood. Source of these receptors: a man between 18 and 29 years old in good health.

The CDR3 coding sequence is TGTGCCAGCAGTGATGTAAGTCTTCTCGGGACTGGCCGGGAGCTGTTTTTT. Translated, it gives CASSDVSLLGTGRELFF. This chain links TRBV6-1 with TRBJ2-2; tentative D call: TRBD2 (6 bases). There are 17 residues in the CDR3. Trimming took off 3 bases at V and 9 bases at J, with 23 bases between the two ends. Germline V CDR1 and CDR2: MNHNS, SASEGT.

The chain combines TRBV7-2 with TRBJ1-5; unclear D gene. This CDR3 comprises 15 residues. Germline lookup yields CDR1 SGHTA and CDR2 FQGNSA. V lost 1 base and J lost 8, with 15 bases in between. The CDR3 DNA follows: TGTGCCAGCAGCTTAGTGTCGGCCCTTGGGAAGCCCCAGCATTTT. This gives the protein CASSLVSALGKPQHF.

This sequence joins TRBV19 and TRBJ1-1; D unclear. V lost 2 bases and J lost 9, with 19 bases in between. This CDR3 has 15 amino acids. Germline-derived CDR1 and CDR2 are LNHDA and SQIVND (reference sequence). The CDR3 coding sequence is TGTGCCAGTAGTATATCCAGGTCCTTCGCGGGGAAAGCTTTCTTT. Protein sequence: CASSISRSFAGKAFF.

The chain has TRBV5-1 and TRBJ1-3; 10 nucleotides line up with TRBD1. The CDR3 totals 16 residues. The germline gives CDR1 SGHRS, CDR2 YFSETQ. The J segment lost 4 bases and the V segment lost 4 bases, leaving 8 bases of the junction unmatched. The CDR3 here is CASSPLDRGVGNTIYF. DNA for the CDR3: TGCGCCAGCAGCCCCTTGGACAGGGGGGTCGGAAACACCATATATTTT.

V gene TRBV4-2 combines with J gene TRBJ2-2; D is ambiguous. CDR3 size: 14 residues. The V and J ends lost 6 bases and 8 bases respectively, with 16 bases between them. Germline V gene sequence: CDR1 LGHNA, CDR2 YNFKEQ. CDR3: CASSAALESGELFF. CDR3 nucleotides: TGTGCCAGCAGTGCGGCCCTAGAATCAGGGGAGCTGTTTTTT.

The V gene is TRBV5-6, the J gene TRBJ2-3, with 7 nucleotides matching TRBD1. The CDR3 spans 13 residues. J gave up 4 bases and V 3 bases, and 2 bases lay outside the gene matches. The germline V gene encodes CDR1 SGHDT and CDR2 YYEEEE. CDR3 in amino acids: CASSSTGSDTQYF. The CDR3 bases are TGTGCCAGCAGCTCGACAGGGTCAGATACGCAGTATTTT.

The rearrangement links TRBV24-1 to TRBJ2-3; 11 nucleotides align to TRBD2. The CDR3 length is 18 residues. Germline V gene sequence: CDR1 KGHDR, CDR2 SFDVKD. V gave up 5 bases and J gave up 2 bases; unmatched junction bases: 11. The CDR3 bases are TGTGCCACCAGTGGCCCGGGGGTACTAGCGGGGGACACAGATACGCAGTATTTT. As protein: CATSGPGVLAGDTDTQYF.

CDR3 loop: CASSLLAGGSTDTQYF. DNA of the CDR3: TGCGCCAGCAGCTTGTTAGCGGGGGGGAGCACAGATACGCAGTATTTT. V usage is TRBV5-1 and J usage is TRBJ2-3; 11 bases agree with TRBD2. The CDR3 is 16 amino acids. CDR1 and CDR2 from the germline V gene are SGHRS and YFSETQ. V lost 1 base, J lost 0 bases, and 1 base stayed unmatched.

This clone appeared once. This chain uses TRBV11-2 with TRBJ1-6; D not certain. The CDR3 loop spans 14 amino acids. The ends were cut back, 6 bases at V and 0 bases at J, with 6 bases in the middle. Germline assignment: CDR1 SGHAT and CDR2 FQNNGV. In DNA, the CDR3 is TGTGCCAGCAGGGGGAGCTCCTATAATTCACCCCTCCACTTT. Amino acid sequence: CASRGSSYNSPLHF.